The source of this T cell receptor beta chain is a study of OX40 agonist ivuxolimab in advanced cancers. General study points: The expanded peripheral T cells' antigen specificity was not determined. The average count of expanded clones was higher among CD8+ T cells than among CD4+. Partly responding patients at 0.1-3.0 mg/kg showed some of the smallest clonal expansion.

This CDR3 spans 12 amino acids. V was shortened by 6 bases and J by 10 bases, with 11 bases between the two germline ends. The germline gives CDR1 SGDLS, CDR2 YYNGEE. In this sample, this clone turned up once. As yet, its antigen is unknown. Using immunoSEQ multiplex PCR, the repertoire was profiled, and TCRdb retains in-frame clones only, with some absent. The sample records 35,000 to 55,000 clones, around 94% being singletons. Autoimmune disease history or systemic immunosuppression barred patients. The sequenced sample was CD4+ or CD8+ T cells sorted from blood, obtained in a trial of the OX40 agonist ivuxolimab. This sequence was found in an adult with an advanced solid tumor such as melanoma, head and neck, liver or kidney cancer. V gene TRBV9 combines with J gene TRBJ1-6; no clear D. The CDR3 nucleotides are TGTGCCAGCACGATGGAAGGATCACCCCTCCACTTT. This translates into CASTMEGSPLHF.